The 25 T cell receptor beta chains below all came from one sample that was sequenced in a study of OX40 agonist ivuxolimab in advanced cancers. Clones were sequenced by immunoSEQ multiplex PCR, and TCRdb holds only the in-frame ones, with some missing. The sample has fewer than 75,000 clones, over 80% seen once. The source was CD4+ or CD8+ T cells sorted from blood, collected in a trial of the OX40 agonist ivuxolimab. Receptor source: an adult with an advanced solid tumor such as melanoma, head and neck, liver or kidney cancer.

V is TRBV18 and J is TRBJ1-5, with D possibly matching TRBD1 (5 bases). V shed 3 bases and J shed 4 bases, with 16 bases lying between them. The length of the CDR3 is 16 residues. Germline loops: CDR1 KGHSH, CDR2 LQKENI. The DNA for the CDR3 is TGTGCCAGCTCACCCACACATACAGGTGCGAATCAGCCCCAGCATTTT. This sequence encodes CASSPTHTGANQPQHF. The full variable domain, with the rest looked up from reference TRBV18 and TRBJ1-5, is NAGVMQNPRHLVRRRGQEARLRCSPMKGHSHVYWYRQLPEEGLKFMVYLQKENIIDESGMPKERFSAEFPKEGPSILRIQQVVRGDSAAYFCASSPTHTGANQPQHFGDGTRLSIL.

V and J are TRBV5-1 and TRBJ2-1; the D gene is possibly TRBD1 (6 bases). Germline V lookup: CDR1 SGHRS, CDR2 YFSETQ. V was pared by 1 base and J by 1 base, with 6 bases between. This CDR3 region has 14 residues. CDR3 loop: CASSLTGSYNEQFF. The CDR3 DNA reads TGCGCCAGCAGCTTGACAGGGTCCTACAATGAGCAGTTCTTC.

The CDR3 is CAIKDPGTAGSYEQYF. The CDR3, as DNA: TGTGCCATCAAAGACCCCGGGACGGCGGGCTCCTACGAGCAGTACTTC. The V and J genes are TRBV10-3 and TRBJ2-7; possibly TRBD1 or TRBD2 for D (5 bases each). The CDR3 sequence is 16 residues long. V was trimmed by 7 bases and J by 0 bases, leaving 19 bases between them. From germline, CDR1 is ENHRY and CDR2 SYGVKD.

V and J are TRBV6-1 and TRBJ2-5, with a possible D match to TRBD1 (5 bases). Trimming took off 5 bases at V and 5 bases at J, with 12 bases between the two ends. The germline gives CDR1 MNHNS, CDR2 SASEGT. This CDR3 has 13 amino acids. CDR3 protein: CASSISGLETQYF. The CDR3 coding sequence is TGTGCCAGCAGTATCTCAGGGCTGGAGACCCAGTACTTC.

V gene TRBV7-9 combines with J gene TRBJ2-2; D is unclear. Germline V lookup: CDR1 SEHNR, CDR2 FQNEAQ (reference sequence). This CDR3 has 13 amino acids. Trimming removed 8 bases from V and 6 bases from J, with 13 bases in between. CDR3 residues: CASGPGRAGELFF. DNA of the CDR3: TGTGCCAGCGGACCAGGACGGGCCGGGGAGCTGTTTTTT.

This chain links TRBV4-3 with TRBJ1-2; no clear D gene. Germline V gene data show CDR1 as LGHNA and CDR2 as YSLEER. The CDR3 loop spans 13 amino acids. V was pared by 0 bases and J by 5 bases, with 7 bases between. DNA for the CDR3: TGCGCCAGCAGCCAAGATCGGAGTTATGGCTACACCTTC. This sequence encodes CASSQDRSYGYTF.

The DNA of the CDR3 is TGTGCCAGCAATGTGGCAGAAACTTCACCCCTCCACTTT. As protein: CASNVAETSPLHF. This chain uses TRBV6-5 with TRBJ1-6; D is unclear. Trimming left V 7 bases short and J 9 bases short, with 13 bases between. The CDR3 runs to 13 residues. CDR1 is MNHEY, CDR2 SVGAGI, per germline.

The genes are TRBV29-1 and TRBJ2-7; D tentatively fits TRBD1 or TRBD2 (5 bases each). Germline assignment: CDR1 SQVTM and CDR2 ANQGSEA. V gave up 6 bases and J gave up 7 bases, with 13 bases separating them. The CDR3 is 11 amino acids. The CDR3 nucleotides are TGCAGCGTGGCCCCGGGACCTGAGCAGTACTTC. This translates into CSVAPGPEQYF.

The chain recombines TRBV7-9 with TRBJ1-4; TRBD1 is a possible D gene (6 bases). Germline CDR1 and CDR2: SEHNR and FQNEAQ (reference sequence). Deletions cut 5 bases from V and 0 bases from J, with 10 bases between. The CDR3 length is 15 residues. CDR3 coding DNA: TGTGCCAGCAGCCCTACAGGGACAACTAATGAAAAACTGTTTTTT. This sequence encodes CASSPTGTTNEKLFF.

The CDR3 sequence: CASSPPGQGKDTQYF. As DNA, the CDR3 is TGTGCCAGCTCACCGCCGGGACAGGGGAAGGATACGCAGTATTTT. J is TRBJ2-3 and V is TRBV18; 10 nucleotides match TRBD1. The germline V gene encodes CDR1 KGHSH and CDR2 LQKENI. The junction had 6 bases not matched to a gene; V was cut back by 3 bases and J by 6 bases. The CDR3 totals 15 residues.

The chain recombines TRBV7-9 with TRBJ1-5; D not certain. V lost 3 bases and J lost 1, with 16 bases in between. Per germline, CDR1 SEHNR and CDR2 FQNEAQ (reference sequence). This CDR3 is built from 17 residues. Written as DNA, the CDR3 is TGTGCCAGCAGCTTCTTCACAGAAGGGCGAAGCAATCAGCCCCAGCATTTT. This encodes CASSFFTEGRSNQPQHF.

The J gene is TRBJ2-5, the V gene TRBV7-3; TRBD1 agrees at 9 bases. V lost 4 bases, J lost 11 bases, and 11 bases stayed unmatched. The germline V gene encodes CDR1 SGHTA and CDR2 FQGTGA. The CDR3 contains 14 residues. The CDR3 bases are TGTGCCAGCAGCTCGGGACAGGGCGTCAAAGAGCAGTACTTC. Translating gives CASSSGQGVKEQYF.

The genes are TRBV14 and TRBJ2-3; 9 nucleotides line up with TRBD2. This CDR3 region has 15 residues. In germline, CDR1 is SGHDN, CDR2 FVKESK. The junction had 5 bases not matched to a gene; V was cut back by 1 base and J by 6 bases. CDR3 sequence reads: CASSQGTSVGDTQYF. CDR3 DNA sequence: TGTGCCAGCAGCCAAGGGACTAGCGTTGGGGATACGCAGTATTTT.

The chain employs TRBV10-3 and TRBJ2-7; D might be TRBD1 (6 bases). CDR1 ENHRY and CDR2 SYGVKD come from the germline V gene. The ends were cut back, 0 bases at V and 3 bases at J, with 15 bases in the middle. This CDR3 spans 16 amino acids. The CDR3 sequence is CAISESGGPPNYEQYF. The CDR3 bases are TGTGCCATCAGTGAGTCTGGGGGCCCCCCGAACTACGAGCAGTACTTC.

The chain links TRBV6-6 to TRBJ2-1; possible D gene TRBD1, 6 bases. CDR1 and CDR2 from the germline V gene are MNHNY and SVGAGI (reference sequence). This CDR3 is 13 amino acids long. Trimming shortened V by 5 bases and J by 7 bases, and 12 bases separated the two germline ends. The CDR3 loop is CASSKHRDNEQFF. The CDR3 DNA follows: TGTGCCAGCAGTAAACACAGGGATAATGAGCAGTTCTTC.

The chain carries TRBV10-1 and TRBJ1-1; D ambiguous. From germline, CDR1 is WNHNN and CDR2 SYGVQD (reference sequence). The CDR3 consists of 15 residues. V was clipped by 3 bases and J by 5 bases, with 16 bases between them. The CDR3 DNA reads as TGCGCCAGCAGTGATGGCGGACTAGGGTCGACTGAAGCTTTCTTT. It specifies CASSDGGLGSTEAFF.

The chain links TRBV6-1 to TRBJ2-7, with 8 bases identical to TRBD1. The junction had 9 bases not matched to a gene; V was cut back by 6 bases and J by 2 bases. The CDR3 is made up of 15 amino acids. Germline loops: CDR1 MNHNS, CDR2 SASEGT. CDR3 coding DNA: TGTGCCAGCAGGCCCGCCGGGACAGGCACCTACGAGCAGTACTTC. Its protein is CASRPAGTGTYEQYF.

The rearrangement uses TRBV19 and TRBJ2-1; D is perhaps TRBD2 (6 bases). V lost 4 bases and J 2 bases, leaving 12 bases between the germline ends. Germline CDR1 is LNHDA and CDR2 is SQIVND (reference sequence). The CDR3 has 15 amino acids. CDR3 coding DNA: TGTGCCAGTAGTAAAGATAGCGGCGCCTACAATGAGCAGTTCTTC. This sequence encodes CASSKDSGAYNEQFF.

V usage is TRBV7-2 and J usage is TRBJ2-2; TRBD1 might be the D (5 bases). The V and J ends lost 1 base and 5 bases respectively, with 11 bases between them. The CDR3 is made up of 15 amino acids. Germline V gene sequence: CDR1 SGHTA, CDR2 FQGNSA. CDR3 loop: CASSLVQGVTGELFF. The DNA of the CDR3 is TGTGCCAGCAGCTTAGTCCAGGGTGTGACCGGGGAGCTGTTTTTT.

Written as DNA, the CDR3 is TGTGCCAGTAATAAAGCTGTCGCGGGGGCTGAAGCTTTCTTT. Protein product: CASNKAVAGAEAFF. V usage is TRBV19 and J usage is TRBJ1-1; D perhaps matches TRBD1 (5 bases). V lost 7 bases and J lost 6, with 18 bases in between. Germline values: CDR1 LNHDA, CDR2 SQIVND (reference sequence). This CDR3 comprises 14 residues. The variable domain in full, completed from reference TRBV19 and TRBJ1-1, reads DGGITQSPKYLFRKEGQNVTLSCEQNLNHDAMYWYRQDPGQGLRLIYYSQIVNDFQKGDIAEGYSVSREKKESFPLTVTSAQKNPTAFYLCASNKAVAGAEAFFGQGTRLTVV.

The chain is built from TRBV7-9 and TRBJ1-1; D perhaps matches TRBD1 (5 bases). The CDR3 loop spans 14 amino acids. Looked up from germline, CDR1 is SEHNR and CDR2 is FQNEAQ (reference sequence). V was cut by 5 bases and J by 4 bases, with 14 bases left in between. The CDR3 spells CASSLDIGGTEAFF. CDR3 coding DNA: TGTGCCAGCAGCCTTGACATCGGGGGCACTGAAGCTTTCTTT. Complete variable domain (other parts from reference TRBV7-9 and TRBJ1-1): DTGVSQNPRHKITKRGQNVTFRCDPISEHNRLYWYRQTLGQGPEFLTYFQNEAQLEKSRLLSDRFSAERPKGSFSTLEIQRTEQGDSAMYLCASSLDIGGTEAFFGQGTRLTVV.

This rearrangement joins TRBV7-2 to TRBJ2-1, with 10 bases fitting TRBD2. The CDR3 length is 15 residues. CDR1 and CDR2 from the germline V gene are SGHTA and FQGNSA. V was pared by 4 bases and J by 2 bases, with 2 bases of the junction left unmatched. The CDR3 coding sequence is TGTGCCAGCAGCTGGAGCGGGGGGGCCTACAATGAGCAGTTCTTC. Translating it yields CASSWSGGAYNEQFF.

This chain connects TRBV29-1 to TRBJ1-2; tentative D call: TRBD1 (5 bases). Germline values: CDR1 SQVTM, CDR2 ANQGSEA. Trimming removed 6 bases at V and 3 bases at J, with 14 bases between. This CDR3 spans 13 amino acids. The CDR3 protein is CSVGAGTDYGYTF. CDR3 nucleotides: TGCAGCGTAGGCGCAGGGACGGACTATGGCTACACCTTC.

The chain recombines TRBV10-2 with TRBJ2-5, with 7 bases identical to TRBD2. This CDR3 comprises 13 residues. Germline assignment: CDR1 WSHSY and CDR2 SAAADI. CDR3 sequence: CRTPGRAGETQYF. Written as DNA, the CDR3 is TGCCGTACCCCTGGGAGGGCAGGGGAGACCCAGTACTTC.

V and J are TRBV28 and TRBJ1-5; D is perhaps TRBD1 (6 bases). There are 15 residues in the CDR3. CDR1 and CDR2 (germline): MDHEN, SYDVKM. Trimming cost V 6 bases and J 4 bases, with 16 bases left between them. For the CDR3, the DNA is TGTGCCAGCAGCGGGGGGGCAGGGGCAAATCAGCCCCAGCATTTT. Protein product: CASSGGAGANQPQHF.